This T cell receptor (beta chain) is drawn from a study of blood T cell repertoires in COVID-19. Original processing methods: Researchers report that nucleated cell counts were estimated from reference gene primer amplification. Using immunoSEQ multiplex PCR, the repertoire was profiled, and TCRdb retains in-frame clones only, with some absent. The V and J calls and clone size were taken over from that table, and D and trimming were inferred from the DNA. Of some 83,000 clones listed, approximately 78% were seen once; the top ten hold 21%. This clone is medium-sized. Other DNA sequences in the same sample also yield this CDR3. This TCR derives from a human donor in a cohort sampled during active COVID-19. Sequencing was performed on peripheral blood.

This CDR3 reads CASSLTGGTEAFF. CDR3 in DNA: TGTGCCAGCAGCCTCACAGGGGGCACTGAAGCTTTCTTT. The chain is built from TRBV7-8 and TRBJ1-1; 8 positions match TRBD1. Germline CDR1 is SGHVS and CDR2 is FQNEAQ. The CDR3 runs 13 residues. J lost 4 bases, V lost 5 bases, and 3 bases had no gene match.